The 21 T cell receptor beta chains below were found in one sample sequenced in a study of metastatic and nonmetastatic thyroid tumors (dated by TCRdb to 2020 to 2021). Library method: PCR. The instrument was an Illumina HiSeq 4000. TCRdb trimmed the raw reads at Q25, called clones with MiXCR and kept productive beta chains. For this sample the table gives some 15,000 clones, of which 3.6% were detected only once. Around 30% of the sample is taken by the ten largest. No treatment had been received by any patient before thyroid surgery. The material sequenced was tumor tissue. These receptors came from a female donor with papillary thyroid cancer or a benign thyroid nodule (not recorded which). Some clones in this sample may be carry-over from other donors' samples.

This clone is labeled medium-sized. J is TRBJ2-2 and V is TRBV5-1; D is unclear. There are 15 residues in the CDR3. Germline V gives CDR1 SGHRS, CDR2 YFSETQ. Trimming pared 0 bases from V and 4 bases from J, leaving 10 bases between. The CDR3 region is CASSLDRYPTGELFF. The CDR3 DNA sequence: TGCGCCAGCAGCTTGGACCGATACCCCACCGGGGAGCTGTTTTTT.

The chain has TRBV6-1 and TRBJ1-2, with 11 bases aligning to TRBD1. V lost 6 bases to trimming and J lost 7 bases; unmatched junction nucleotides: 10. Germline CDR1 is MNHNS and CDR2 is SASEGT. The length of the CDR3 is 15 residues. Here the CDR3 reads CASSPPGQGAAGYTF. The DNA of the CDR3 is TGTGCCAGCAGCCCACCCGGACAGGGGGCAGCTGGCTACACCTTC.

This clone has a handful of counts. The rearrangement links TRBV5-1 to TRBJ1-2; D gene ambiguous. The V gene's germline CDR1 is SGHRS and CDR2 YFSETQ. V was clipped by 5 bases and J by 2 bases, with 10 bases between them. The CDR3 consists of 13 residues. The CDR3 region is CASSHDPNYGYTF. CDR3 in DNA: TGCGCCAGCAGTCACGACCCGAACTATGGCTACACCTTC.

This clone was seen ten or more times. Other DNA sequences in this sample translate to the same CDR3. The chain combines TRBV20-1 with TRBJ1-2; TRBD1 agrees at 9 bases. Germline-derived CDR1 and CDR2 are DFQATT and SNEGSKA (reference sequence). J gave up 3 bases and V 4 bases, and 9 bases lay outside the gene matches. The CDR3 runs to 15 residues. Written as DNA, the CDR3 is TGCAGTGCTACCAGTCCCGGGACAGGGCACTATGGCTACACCTTC. This sequence encodes CSATSPGTGHYGYTF.

The sample holds a few counts of this clone. The chain is built from TRBV9 and TRBJ1-2; the D is unclear. This CDR3 contains 17 residues. Trimming left V 0 bases short and J 4 bases short, with 19 bases between. CDR1 and CDR2 (germline): SGDLS, YYNGEE. The CDR3 DNA follows: TGTGCCAGCAGCGTAGCGGTGAAGTCGACCGCCTCCTATGGCTACACCTTC. Translated: CASSVAVKSTASYGYTF.

This clone came up a few times. CDR3 in DNA: TGTGCCATCAGTGGTGGACAACGGGCAGATACGCAGTATTTT. It specifies CAISGGQRADTQYF. V and J are TRBV10-3 and TRBJ2-3, with D perhaps TRBD1 (5 bases). The CDR3 runs 14 residues. Per the germline V gene, CDR1 is ENHRY and CDR2 is SYGVKD. Trimming left V 4 bases short and J 4 bases short, with 12 bases between.

The V and J genes are TRBV10-3 and TRBJ1-2, with TRBD1 matching 9 bases. Germline values: CDR1 ENHRY, CDR2 SYGVKD. V gave up 5 bases and J gave up 8 bases; unmatched junction bases: 6. The CDR3 runs to 13 residues. CDR3 loop: CAISPGQGSGYTF. The CDR3 nucleotides are TGTGCCATCAGTCCGGGACAGGGTTCCGGCTACACCTTC.

V gene TRBV24-1 combines with J gene TRBJ2-1; the D gene is possibly TRBD1 (5 bases). Germline lookup yields CDR1 KGHDR and CDR2 SFDVKD. The CDR3 is 12 residues long. V shed 5 bases and J shed 6 bases, with 7 bases lying between them. The chain's CDR3 is CATSGQGNEQFF. The CDR3 DNA reads as TGTGCCACCAGTGGTCAGGGCAATGAGCAGTTCTTC.

This clone was detected only a few times. The chain combines TRBV20-1 with TRBJ2-1; the match to TRBD2 covers 9 bases. Per germline, CDR1 DFQATT and CDR2 SNEGSKA (reference sequence). V was clipped by 4 bases and J by 4 bases; unmatched bases: 5. The CDR3 has 14 residues. DNA for the CDR3: TGCAGTGCTACACTAGCGGGTCCATACAATGAGCAGTTCTTC. Translation gives CSATLAGPYNEQFF.

This clone was seen more than once but under ten times. This chain uses TRBV19 with TRBJ1-5, with 7 bases matching TRBD1. Germline CDR1 is LNHDA and CDR2 is SQIVND (reference sequence). With 6 bases clipped from V and 3 bases from J, the junction kept 5 bases outside the gene matches. This CDR3 has 14 amino acids. CDR3 sequence (DNA): TGTGCCAGTAGGAAAAGGGGGCCCAATCAGCCCCAGCATTTT. Residues: CASRKRGPNQPQHF. The variable domain in full, with the rest retrieved from reference TRBV19 and TRBJ1-5, is DGGITQSPKYLFRKEGQNVTLSCEQNLNHDAMYWYRQDPGQGLRLIYYSQIVNDFQKGDIAEGYSVSREKKESFPLTVTSAQKNPTAFYLCASRKRGPNQPQHFGDGTRLSIL.

The sample holds a few counts of this clone. The CDR3 spells CASRTSGSASTDTQYF. CDR3 nucleotide sequence: TGTGCCAGCAGGACTAGCGGGAGTGCTAGCACAGATACGCAGTATTTT. The chain uses TRBV28 and TRBJ2-3, with 12 bases lining up with TRBD2. Germline CDR1 reads MDHEN; CDR2 reads SYDVKM. The CDR3 is made up of 16 amino acids. V gave up 6 bases and J gave up 0 bases; unmatched junction bases: 4.

This clone was detected a few times. The genes are TRBV6-1 and TRBJ1-5, with D possibly TRBD1 on 5 matching bases. Germline V CDR1 and CDR2: MNHNS, SASEGT. This CDR3 region has 14 residues. Trimming left V 8 bases short and J 10 bases short, with 21 bases between. In DNA, the CDR3 is TGTGCCAGCGGATTAAGAGGAGCCGGGGGACCCCAGCATTTT. Translated: CASGLRGAGGPQHF.

About this clone: This may arise from a read error, as a much more abundant clone is one base away. The CDR3 spells CASSYPGSYEQYF. The CDR3 DNA is TGTGCCAGCAGTTACCCGGGCTCCTACGAGCAGTACTTC. This chain joins TRBV6-4 and TRBJ2-7; unclear D gene. In germline, CDR1 is MRHNA, CDR2 SNTAGT. The CDR3 runs to 13 residues. Between the trimmed V and J ends, which lost 5 bases and 0 bases, there was a span of 8 bases.

This clone is deemed medium-sized (0.01 to 0.1%). The chain links TRBV5-1 to TRBJ2-2, with D uncertain. This CDR3 region has 16 residues. Trimming left V 2 bases short and J 0 bases short, with 11 bases between. Looked up from germline, CDR1 is SGHRS and CDR2 is YFSETQ. The CDR3 bases are TGCGCCAGCAGCTTAAACCCAGGAGCGAACACCGGGGAGCTGTTTTTT. Protein product: CASSLNPGANTGELFF.

A few counts support this clone. The rearrangement uses TRBV5-1 and TRBJ1-2, with unresolved D. Germline V gives CDR1 SGHRS, CDR2 YFSETQ. With 2 bases removed from V and 5 bases from J, the gap between germline ends came to 10 bases. The CDR3 is 13 residues long. The CDR3 is CASSFVGGYGYTF. Here the CDR3 DNA reads TGCGCCAGCAGCTTTGTGGGAGGGTATGGCTACACCTTC.

The chain is built from TRBV5-1 and TRBJ2-7; TRBD1 matches at 9 bases. Per the germline V gene, CDR1 is SGHRS and CDR2 is YFSETQ. The V and J ends lost 6 bases and 2 bases, in that order; junction bases with no gene match: 12. The CDR3 is 16 amino acids. CDR3 sequence reads: CASTPPGGTGTYEQYF. Written as DNA, the CDR3 is TGCGCCAGCACCCCCCCAGGCGGGACAGGGACCTACGAGCAGTACTTC.

The genes are TRBV30 and TRBJ1-5, with D perhaps matching TRBD1 (6 bases). Germline V gene sequence: CDR1 GTSNPN, CDR2 SVGIG (reference sequence). The CDR3 covers 15 residues. V was pared by 3 bases and J by 4 bases, with 16 bases between. CDR3 protein: CAWSRSGTSNQPQHF. CDR3 DNA sequence: TGTGCCTGGAGCAGATCCGGGACAAGTAATCAGCCCCAGCATTTT.

The chain employs TRBV27 and TRBJ2-7, with D uncertain. The CDR3 extends over 17 amino acids. V shed 5 bases and J shed 2 bases, with 22 bases lying between them. Germline V gives CDR1 MNHEY, CDR2 SMNVEV (reference sequence). CDR3 sequence reads: CASSGRGIRTGPYEQYF. DNA for the CDR3: TGTGCCAGCAGTGGAAGAGGAATACGGACCGGACCCTACGAGCAGTACTTC.

The chain has TRBV25-1 and TRBJ1-2; 11 bases agree with TRBD1. The CDR3 is 17 residues long. CDR1 is MGHDK, CDR2 SYGVNS, per germline. V gave up 1 base and J gave up 7 bases; unmatched junction bases: 11. The CDR3 DNA reads TGTGCCAGCAGTGAATTAGGACAGGGGGCGTTGAAATCTGGCTACACCTTC. Translating it yields CASSELGQGALKSGYTF.

This clone showed up many times. J is TRBJ2-7 and V is TRBV6-1; TRBD2 might be the D (6 bases). Germline V lookup: CDR1 MNHNS, CDR2 SASEGT. There are 14 residues in the CDR3. Trimming took 5 bases from V and 2 from J, leaving 13 bases between them. This CDR3 reads CASSTVAGTYEQYF. In DNA form, the CDR3 reads TGTGCCAGCAGTACCGTGGCGGGGACCTACGAGCAGTACTTC.

The chain recombines TRBV27 with TRBJ2-7, with a possible D match to TRBD1 (6 bases). Trimming removed 6 bases at V and 4 bases at J, with 25 bases between. This CDR3 is 17 amino acids long. Germline V gene sequence: CDR1 MNHEY, CDR2 SMNVEV (reference sequence). CDR3 nucleotides: TGTGCCAGCAGCTTAACATCCCGGGACACTATTCCTTACGAGCAGTACTTC. It specifies CASSLTSRDTIPYEQYF.